Listed below are T cell receptor beta chains from one sample, sequenced in a study of T-cell reconstitution after alpha-beta-depleted transplantation in children. TCRdb processed the PCR reads anew with MiXCR; each CDR3 protein has one entry. The sample lists approximately 400,000 distinct CDR3 sequences; roughly a tenth were seen once. The sample consisted of PBMCs from the stem cell graft donor, taken from the stem cell graft. These receptor sequences come from a human donor who donated a stem cell graft to a child with acute myeloid leukemia. CDR3s include the opening cysteine and the closing phenylalanine or tryptophan. D genes are given only for firm matches. The size field is filled for only some rows; it gives once, few, many or a size class.

v_gene: TRBV15; d_gene: -; abundance: -; len: 16; j_gene: TRBJ2-2; CDR3aa: CATSGPGRKNTGELFF; CDR3nt: TGTGCCACCAGCGGCCCCGGACGGAAGAACACCGGGGAGCTGTTTTTT
v_gene: TRBV6-2/TRBV6-3; d_gene: -; abundance: few; len: 13; j_gene: TRBJ2-2; CDR3aa: CASRLGITGELFF; CDR3nt: TGTGCCAGCAGGTTGGGGATCACCGGGGAGCTGTTTTTT
v_gene: TRBV9; d_gene: -; abundance: -; len: 15; j_gene: TRBJ1-1; CDR3aa: CASSANLQENTEAFF; CDR3nt: TGTGCCAGCAGCGCGAACCTACAGGAGAACACTGAAGCTTTCTTT
v_gene: TRBV5-6; d_gene: -; abundance: few; len: 13; j_gene: TRBJ1-6; CDR3aa: CASSLASDSPLHF; CDR3nt: TGTGCCAGCAGCTTGGCCTCCGATTCACCCCTCCACTTT
v_gene: TRBV29-1; d_gene: -; abundance: -; len: 13; j_gene: TRBJ1-2; CDR3aa: CSVFSGNLNGYTF; CDR3nt: TGCAGCGTTTTCTCCGGGAACTTAAATGGCTACACCTTC
v_gene: TRBV5-1; d_gene: TRBD2; abundance: -; len: 15; j_gene: TRBJ2-7; CDR3aa: CASSLEAGRVREQYF; CDR3nt: TGCGCCAGCAGCTTGGAGGCAGGGAGGGTACGGGAGCAGTACTTC
v_gene: TRBV6-4; d_gene: -; abundance: many; len: 15; j_gene: TRBJ2-2; CDR3aa: CASSDSNGITGELFF; CDR3nt: TGTGCCAGCAGTGACTCGAATGGTATTACCGGGGAGCTGTTTTTT
v_gene: TRBV5-1; d_gene: TRBD2; abundance: few; len: 13; j_gene: TRBJ2-3; CDR3aa: CASSPGGQDTQYF; CDR3nt: TGCGCCAGCAGCCCGGGGGGGCAAGATACGCAGTATTTT
v_gene: TRBV29-1; d_gene: -; abundance: few; len: 12; j_gene: TRBJ2-5; CDR3aa: CSALGVRETQYF; CDR3nt: TGCAGCGCCCTAGGGGTTCGGGAGACCCAGTACTTC
v_gene: TRBV5-1; d_gene: -; abundance: few; len: 13; j_gene: TRBJ2-6; CDR3aa: CASSLAGANGLTF; CDR3nt: TGCGCCAGCAGCTTGGCCGGGGCCAACGGCCTGACTTTC
v_gene: TRBV12-3/TRBV12-4; d_gene: -; abundance: few; len: 14; j_gene: TRBJ1-5; CDR3aa: CASSPGIQGQPQHF; CDR3nt: TGTGCCAGCAGTCCCGGGATCCAGGGTCAGCCCCAGCATTTT
v_gene: TRBV12-3/TRBV12-4; d_gene: TRBD1; abundance: few; len: 12; j_gene: TRBJ1-1; CDR3aa: CATDFGRGRAFF; CDR3nt: TGTGCCACCGACTTTGGTAGGGGGCGAGCTTTCTTT
v_gene: TRBV7-7; d_gene: -; abundance: many; len: 15; j_gene: TRBJ2-5; CDR3aa: CASSLGWGLQETQYF; CDR3nt: TGTGCTAGCAGCTTAGGATGGGGGCTACAAGAGACCCAGTACTTC
v_gene: TRBV5-6; d_gene: TRBD1; abundance: few; len: 15; j_gene: TRBJ1-4; CDR3aa: CASSLVDRGREKLFF; CDR3nt: TGTGCCAGCAGCTTGGTCGACAGGGGACGTGAAAAACTGTTTTTT
v_gene: TRBV20-1; d_gene: -; abundance: few; len: 16; j_gene: TRBJ1-5; CDR3aa: CSARDLLRGANQPQHF; CDR3nt: TGCAGTGCTAGGGACCTTTTAAGGGGGGCCAATCAGCCCCAGCATTTT
v_gene: TRBV2; d_gene: -; abundance: -; len: 15; j_gene: TRBJ2-3; CDR3aa: CASSERGQGTDTQYF; CDR3nt: TGTGCCAGCAGTGAACGGGGGCAGGGAACAGATACGCAGTATTTT
v_gene: TRBV6-1; d_gene: -; abundance: -; len: 14; j_gene: TRBJ1-4; CDR3aa: CASSPYGEGEKLFF; CDR3nt: TGTGCCAGCAGTCCCTATGGAGAAGGAGAAAAACTGTTTTTT
v_gene: TRBV3-1; d_gene: TRBD2; abundance: few; len: 15; j_gene: TRBJ2-1; CDR3aa: CASSPPSGGANEQFF; CDR3nt: TGTGCCAGCAGCCCCCCGAGCGGGGGGGCCAATGAGCAGTTCTTC
v_gene: TRBV27; d_gene: TRBD1; abundance: few; len: 17; j_gene: TRBJ2-3; CDR3aa: CASSPSTGQGAPDTQYF; CDR3nt: TGTGCCAGCAGTCCCTCAACGGGACAGGGGGCGCCGGATACGCAGTATTTT
v_gene: TRBV5-1; d_gene: -; abundance: many; len: 16; j_gene: TRBJ2-7; CDR3aa: CASSLASGEFGYEQYF; CDR3nt: TGCGCCAGCAGCTTGGCCTCGGGTGAGTTCGGCTACGAGCAGTACTTC
v_gene: TRBV30; d_gene: -; abundance: many; len: 15; j_gene: TRBJ1-6; CDR3aa: CAWSVSRRDNSPLHF; CDR3nt: TGTGCCTGGAGTGTATCACGGCGAGATAATTCACCCCTCCACTTT
v_gene: TRBV4-3; d_gene: -; abundance: many; len: 13; j_gene: TRBJ2-6; CDR3aa: CASSPDGANVLTF; CDR3nt: TGCGCCAGCAGCCCGGATGGGGCCAACGTCCTGACTTTC
v_gene: TRBV7-3; d_gene: -; abundance: many; len: 15; j_gene: TRBJ2-2; CDR3aa: CASSYGNSNTGELFF; CDR3nt: TGTGCCAGCAGCTATGGCAATTCGAACACCGGGGAGCTGTTTTTT
v_gene: TRBV5-1; d_gene: TRBD1; abundance: few; len: 18; j_gene: TRBJ1-2; CDR3aa: CASSLRRTGRIEGYGYTF; CDR3nt: TGCGCCAGCAGCTTACGACGGACAGGGAGGATCGAGGGGTATGGCTACACCTTC
v_gene: TRBV12-3/TRBV12-4; d_gene: TRBD1; abundance: few; len: 14; j_gene: TRBJ1-1; CDR3aa: CASSLGSGGTEAFF; CDR3nt: TGTGCCAGCAGTTTAGGGTCAGGGGGCACTGAAGCTTTCTTT
v_gene: TRBV11-2; d_gene: -; abundance: few; len: 13; j_gene: TRBJ2-5; CDR3aa: CASSWRPKETQYF; CDR3nt: TGTGCCAGCAGCTGGCGACCAAAAGAGACCCAGTACTTC
v_gene: TRBV20-1; d_gene: -; abundance: -; len: 13; j_gene: TRBJ1-4; CDR3aa: CSARDGGSEKLFF; CDR3nt: TGCAGTGCTAGAGATGGGGGATCTGAAAAACTGTTTTTT
v_gene: TRBV25-1; d_gene: TRBD1; abundance: few; len: 16; j_gene: TRBJ2-2; CDR3aa: CASSHRQGLGTGELFF; CDR3nt: TGTGCCAGCAGTCATCGACAGGGCTTGGGCACCGGGGAGCTGTTTTTT
v_gene: TRBV29-1; d_gene: TRBD1; abundance: -; len: 14; j_gene: TRBJ2-7; CDR3aa: CSVDRDRLPYEQYF; CDR3nt: TGCAGCGTTGATAGGGACAGGCTTCCCTACGAGCAGTACTTC
v_gene: TRBV12-3/TRBV12-4; d_gene: -; abundance: few; len: 16; j_gene: TRBJ1-2; CDR3aa: CASRTAEAPHNYGYTF; CDR3nt: TGTGCCAGCAGGACAGCCGAGGCCCCTCATAACTATGGCTACACCTTC
v_gene: TRBV6-4; d_gene: -; abundance: few; len: 15; j_gene: TRBJ2-7; CDR3aa: CASSEQGTATYEQYF; CDR3nt: TGTGCCAGCAGTGAGCAGGGAACGGCGACCTACGAGCAGTACTTC
v_gene: TRBV5-1; d_gene: -; abundance: few; len: 13; j_gene: TRBJ2-5; CDR3aa: CASSLGNEETQYF; CDR3nt: TGCGCCAGCAGCTTGGGTAACGAGGAGACCCAGTACTTC
v_gene: TRBV6-1; d_gene: -; abundance: few; len: 13; j_gene: TRBJ1-5; CDR3aa: CASSGRGKQPQHF; CDR3nt: TGTGCCAGCAGTGGCAGGGGTAAACAGCCCCAGCATTTT
v_gene: TRBV27; d_gene: TRBD1; abundance: few; len: 16; j_gene: TRBJ2-2; CDR3aa: CASSLTPRGRTGELFF; CDR3nt: TGTGCCAGCAGTTTAACCCCCAGGGGGCGTACCGGGGAGCTGTTTTTT
v_gene: TRBV29-1; d_gene: -; abundance: few; len: 14; j_gene: TRBJ2-2; CDR3aa: CSTRGREDTGELFF; CDR3nt: TGCAGCACCCGGGGCAGGGAGGACACCGGGGAGCTGTTTTTT
v_gene: TRBV27; d_gene: TRBD2; abundance: -; len: 14; j_gene: TRBJ2-1; CDR3aa: CASTRTSGSGEQFF; CDR3nt: TGTGCCAGCACCCGGACTAGCGGGAGTGGTGAGCAGTTCTTC
v_gene: TRBV10-3; d_gene: -; abundance: -; len: 17; j_gene: TRBJ2-2; CDR3aa: CAISPQGGNSNTGELFF; CDR3nt: TGTGCCATCAGCCCCCAGGGCGGAAACAGTAACACCGGGGAGCTGTTTTTT
v_gene: TRBV20-1; d_gene: TRBD2; abundance: few; len: 14; j_gene: TRBJ2-5; CDR3aa: CSARELAGQETQYF; CDR3nt: TGCAGTGCTAGAGAACTAGCGGGCCAAGAGACCCAGTACTTC
v_gene: TRBV12-3/TRBV12-4; d_gene: TRBD2; abundance: few; len: 18; j_gene: TRBJ2-2; CDR3aa: CASCPTGVAGEYTGELFF; CDR3nt: TGTGCCAGCTGCCCTACCGGGGTAGCGGGGGAATACACCGGGGAGCTGTTTTTT
v_gene: TRBV5-1; d_gene: -; abundance: few; len: 14; j_gene: TRBJ2-3; CDR3aa: CASSRDLPTDTQYF; CDR3nt: TGCGCCAGCAGCCGCGATCTGCCCACAGATACGCAGTATTTT
v_gene: TRBV3-1; d_gene: TRBD1; abundance: few; len: 15; j_gene: TRBJ1-2; CDR3aa: CASSQGPGQAYGYTF; CDR3nt: TGTGCCAGCAGCCAAGGCCCGGGACAGGCCTATGGCTACACCTTC
v_gene: TRBV7-2; d_gene: -; abundance: many; len: 13; j_gene: TRBJ2-2; CDR3aa: CASSQANTGELFF; CDR3nt: TGTGCCAGCAGCCAGGCGAACACCGGGGAGCTGTTTTTT
v_gene: TRBV29-1; d_gene: -; abundance: many; len: 9; j_gene: TRBJ1-1; CDR3aa: CSVGSKAFF; CDR3nt: TGCAGCGTTGGTAGTAAAGCTTTCTTT
v_gene: TRBV7-9; d_gene: -; abundance: -; len: 13; j_gene: TRBJ1-1; CDR3aa: CASSSSRGTEAFF; CDR3nt: TGTGCCAGCAGCTCAAGTCGCGGAACTGAAGCTTTCTTT
v_gene: TRBV7-2; d_gene: -; abundance: -; len: 16; j_gene: TRBJ1-6; CDR3aa: CASSLDGTAYNSPLHF; CDR3nt: TGTGCCAGCAGCTTAGACGGGACGGCTTATAATTCACCCCTCCACTTT
v_gene: TRBV5-1; d_gene: TRBD2; abundance: -; len: 14; j_gene: TRBJ2-7; CDR3aa: CASSTGTSEVEQYF; CDR3nt: TGCGCCAGCAGCACGGGGACTAGCGAGGTCGAGCAGTACTTC
v_gene: TRBV5-1; d_gene: TRBD1; abundance: -; len: 15; j_gene: TRBJ2-1; CDR3aa: CASRQGTGYGDEQFF; CDR3nt: TGCGCCAGCAGGCAAGGGACAGGGTACGGGGATGAGCAGTTCTTC
v_gene: TRBV6-2/TRBV6-3; d_gene: TRBD1; abundance: many; len: 14; j_gene: TRBJ1-6; CDR3aa: CASFPGQGYSPLHF; CDR3nt: TGTGCCAGCTTTCCGGGACAGGGGTATTCACCCCTCCACTTT
v_gene: TRBV11-1; d_gene: TRBD2; abundance: few; len: 18; j_gene: TRBJ2-7; CDR3aa: CASSSTRSGLAFTYEQYF; CDR3nt: TGTGCCAGCAGCTCAACAAGGTCGGGACTAGCGTTTACCTACGAGCAGTACTTC
v_gene: TRBV4-1; d_gene: -; abundance: -; len: 14; j_gene: TRBJ1-2; CDR3aa: CASSQDGWTGGYTF; CDR3nt: TGCGCCAGCAGCCAAGATGGGTGGACTGGAGGCTACACCTTC
v_gene: TRBV6-6; d_gene: -; abundance: few; len: 13; j_gene: TRBJ1-1; CDR3aa: CASSYNDKRKAFF; CDR3nt: TGTGCCAGCAGTTACAACGATAAGAGGAAAGCTTTCTTT
v_gene: TRBV5-1; d_gene: TRBD1; abundance: few; len: 16; j_gene: TRBJ2-1; CDR3aa: CASSAETGAEGNEQFF; CDR3nt: TGCGCCAGCAGCGCGGAGACAGGGGCTGAGGGTAATGAGCAGTTCTTC
v_gene: TRBV7-6; d_gene: TRBD2; abundance: many; len: 15; j_gene: TRBJ2-3; CDR3aa: CASSLGSGSSDTQYF; CDR3nt: TGTGCCAGCAGCTTAGGTAGCGGGAGTTCAGATACGCAGTATTTT
v_gene: TRBV15; d_gene: -; abundance: -; len: 14; j_gene: TRBJ1-1; CDR3aa: CATSRDWQNTEAFF; CDR3nt: TGTGCCACCAGCAGAGATTGGCAGAACACTGAAGCTTTCTTT
v_gene: TRBV6-5; d_gene: TRBD2; abundance: few; len: 14; j_gene: TRBJ2-3; CDR3aa: CATLAGGAGDTQYF; CDR3nt: TGTGCCACCCTAGCGGGAGGGGCAGGGGATACGCAGTATTTT
v_gene: TRBV20-1; d_gene: -; abundance: few; len: 13; j_gene: TRBJ2-7; CDR3aa: CSAQKGFSYEQYF; CDR3nt: TGCAGTGCTCAGAAGGGTTTTTCCTACGAGCAGTACTTC
v_gene: TRBV12-3/TRBV12-4; d_gene: -; abundance: few; len: 13; j_gene: TRBJ1-1; CDR3aa: CASSPPGHNEAFF; CDR3nt: TGTGCCAGCAGTCCTCCGGGCCACAATGAAGCTTTCTTT
v_gene: TRBV5-1; d_gene: TRBD2; abundance: -; len: 15; j_gene: TRBJ2-5; CDR3aa: CASSPQRGGSETQYF; CDR3nt: TGCGCCAGCAGTCCTCAGCGGGGGGGATCGGAGACCCAGTACTTC